The rows below give T cell receptor beta chains drawn from one sample of a study of cytomegalovirus exposure and HLA in healthy donors. Using immunoSEQ multiplex PCR, the repertoire was profiled, and TCRdb retains in-frame clones only, with some absent. The sample's table shows about 150,000 clones. The sequenced sample consisted of PBMCs. The source is a woman in her fifties or sixties in good health and CMV-seronegative. CDR3s include the opening cysteine and the closing phenylalanine or tryptophan. D genes are given only for firm matches.

TRBV28	TRBJ2-3	NA	TGTGCCAGCAAGGACAGCGGAAGCACAGATACGCAGTATTTT	CASKDSGSTDTQYF
TRBV6-5	TRBJ1-3	NA	TGTGCCAGCGTCCCAAGGGGTTCTGGAAACACCATATATTTT	CASVPRGSGNTIYF
TRBV2	TRBJ2-7	TRBD2	TGTGCCAGCAGTGGAGGGACTAGCTACTACGAGCAGTACTTC	CASSGGTSYYEQYF
TRBV28	TRBJ1-1	NA	TGTGCCAGCAGTTTACGGGGGAACACTGAAGCTTTCTTT	CASSLRGNTEAFF
TRBV7-6	TRBJ2-5	TRBD1	TGTGCCAGCAGCTTACTAGGGGGCGAAGAGACCCAGTACTTC	CASSLLGGEETQYF
TRBV4-2	TRBJ1-1	NA	TGTGCCAGCAGCCAAGATGTCGGTGTCCGTGCGAGGGAGACTGAAGCTTTCTTT	CASSQDVGVRARETEAFF
TRBV7-9	TRBJ2-2	TRBD1	TGTGCCAGCAGCCCGGGACAGGGAATCGGGGAGCTGTTTTTT	CASSPGQGIGELFF
TRBV6-1	TRBJ1-2	NA	TGTGCCAGCAGTGAGGGGGACTGGGACGGCTACACCTTC	CASSEGDWDGYTF
TRBV6-5	TRBJ2-3	NA	TGTGCCAGCAGTTACTCGACTCAGGGGGGAGATACGCAGTATTTT	CASSYSTQGGDTQYF
TRBV7-8	TRBJ2-7	TRBD1	TGTGCCAGCAGCCCGAGACAGGGGGCGACCTACGAGCAGTACTTC	CASSPRQGATYEQYF
TRBV28	TRBJ1-5	NA	TGTGCCAGCAGTTCACTCCGGGATGGGGTCCAGCCCCAGCATTTT	CASSSLRDGVQPQHF
TRBV5-1	TRBJ2-3	NA	TGCGCCAGCAGCTTGGGACAGTACACAGATACGCAGTATTTT	CASSLGQYTDTQYF
TRBV27	TRBJ2-5	TRBD2	TGTGCCAGCAGTTTCAGGACTAGCGGGAGAAAGTACCAAGAGACCCAGTACTTC	CASSFRTSGRKYQETQYF
TRBV4-1	TRBJ1-2	TRBD1	TGCGCCAGCAGCCAAGAACGCGACAGGGGGAACTATGGCTACACCTTC	CASSQERDRGNYGYTF
TRBV5-8	TRBJ1-2	TRBD1	TGTGCCAGCAGTTTACAGGGGCCTCGGGGCGGCTACACCTTC	CASSLQGPRGGYTF
TRBV6-6	TRBJ2-7	NA	TGTGCCAGCAGTTACCCAGACAGGTCCTACGAGCAGTACTTC	CASSYPDRSYEQYF
TRBV30	TRBJ2-1	TRBD2	TGTGCCTGGAGAATGACTAGCGGGAGGAGAAGTGAGCAGTTCTTC	CAWRMTSGRRSEQFF
TRBV20-1	TRBJ1-1	NA	TGCAGTGCTAGGAGAACAGGAGAAGCTTTCTTT	CSARRTGEAFF
TRBV28	TRBJ1-1	NA	TGTGCCAGCTCTTTACCCGGGAGTCCGAACACTGAAGCTTTCTTT	CASSLPGSPNTEAFF
TRBV5-1	TRBJ1-2	TRBD1	TGCGCCAGCAGCTTGGTGGGACAGGGGATAGGCTACACCTTC	CASSLVGQGIGYTF
TRBV27	TRBJ2-3	TRBD1	TGTGCCAGCAGTATCGGACAGGGTTGGACAGATACGCAGTATTTT	CASSIGQGWTDTQYF
TRBV7-6	TRBJ2-7	NA	TGTGCCAGCAGCTTAGATTGGACAGCCTACGAGCAGTACTTC	CASSLDWTAYEQYF
TRBV18	TRBJ2-6	NA	TGTGCCAGCTCGGGGACACTCGCCTCTGGGGCCAACGTCCTGACTTTC	CASSGTLASGANVLTF